The present TCR beta chain was sequenced within a study of T cell responses to AZD1222 COVID-19 vaccine. Points from the study as a whole: At 160-218 and 743-854, vaccine-associated CD4 TCRs were dominant, and they spanned spike. Spike-specific TCR breadth and depth rose after two AZD1222 doses. Repertoire sampling happened only post peak T cell response. Clonal diversity may have been underestimated in mostly white British donors.

A remark on this clone: Antigen unknown.

The V segment lost 4 bases and the J segment 2 bases; nucleotides outside the gene matches: 12. The germline CDR1 and CDR2 sequences are SGHKS and YYEKEE (reference sequence). CDR3 length equals 16 residues. Assay used: immunoSEQ multiplex PCR; TCRdb lists only in-frame clones, some missing. The data show 150,000 to 200,000 clones, with around 92% seen just once and 9.2% held by the top ten. The rearrangement joins TRBV5-5 to TRBJ2-7, with TRBD1 identical over 7 bases. The source of this sequence is an adult in good health. Sequences were derived from peripheral blood, sampled on day 0 of AZD1222 vaccination. CDR3 sequence: CASSLRAQGLAYEQYF. The CDR3, as DNA: TGTGCCAGCAGCCTACGGGCACAGGGGCTAGCCTACGAGCAGTACTTC.